This TCR beta chain stems from a study of blood T cell repertoires in COVID-19. Whole-study context: From the United States, Italy and Spain came samples of acute and convalescent COVID-19. PBMCs, B-cell-depleted T cells, or T cells provided the cDNA or gDNA that made up the material.

This clone was picked up one time. As originally analysed: Amplified reference gene primers provided the basis for estimating nucleated cell counts. Repertoires were generated with immunoSEQ multiplex PCR, while TCRdb's copy carries only in-frame clones and drops some. V, J and clone size are those of that table, while D and trimming were read from the DNA. The sample contains roughly 280,000 clones, around 80% of which appear only once. The CDR3 is 12 residues long. Looked up from germline, CDR1 is WNHNN and CDR2 is SYGVQD (reference sequence). V shed 3 bases and J shed 7 bases, with 9 bases lying between them.

The TCR was taken from a man in his 60s with acute or convalescent COVID-19. This sequence joins TRBV10-1 and TRBJ1-1; D is perhaps TRBD1 (6 bases). The sequenced sample was peripheral blood. The CDR3 DNA sequence: TGCGCCAGCAGTGAAACAGGGAATGAAGCTTTCTTT. It yields the protein CASSETGNEAFF.